These 10 T cell receptor beta chains share one sample of origin, sequenced in a study of T-cell memory formation after mild COVID-19. TCRdb re-derived calls from the 5' RACE reads in MiXCR, one entry per CDR3 protein. The table lists about 210,000 distinct CDR3 sequences, over 9.5% of them singletons. Sequenced: PBMCs or a T cell subset sorted from them (not recorded which). The receptors stem from a man younger than 30 who had mild COVID-19 (a few samples of this study predate the infection). Cell type and time point are not known.

At least ten counts were recorded for this clonotype. The chain joins TRBV7-2 to TRBJ2-7; maybe TRBD2 (6 bases). The CDR3 length is 14 residues. V dropped 3 bases and J dropped 2 bases, with 11 bases sitting between them. Germline V gene lookup returns CDR1 SGHTA and CDR2 FQGNSA. CDR3 nucleotide sequence: TGTGCCAGCAGCTTCAACGGGGGACCCTACGAGCAGTACTTC. Translation gives CASSFNGGPYEQYF.

This chain links TRBV23-1 with TRBJ2-5; D is ambiguous. TRBV23-1 is an open reading frame whose function is uncertain. V was shortened by 2 bases and J by 1 base, with 17 bases between the two germline ends. The CDR3 spans 17 residues. DNA for the CDR3: TGCGCCAGCAGTCAAGGTACCCCCGGTCAGACCCAAGAGACCCAGTACTTC. It encodes CASSQGTPGQTQETQYF.

In its sample, this clonotype was seen a few times. This chain's CDR3 is CAVRGQKTEAFF. CDR3 bases: TGTGCCGTCAGGGGGCAAAAGACTGAAGCTTTCTTT. The chain carries TRBV7-2 and TRBJ1-1; 8 bases are a match to TRBD1. The length of the CDR3 is 12 residues. V trimming: 11 bases; J trimming: 5 bases; junction bases outside the gene matches: 7. Per the germline V gene, CDR1 is SGHTA and CDR2 is FQGNSA.

This clonotype was seen only once. A clone one base away is much larger, so this may be a read error. The J gene is TRBJ1-2, the V gene TRBV5-6, with unresolved D. This CDR3 has 11 residues. The V end was cut by 0 bases, the J end by 6 bases, with 3 bases between. The germline gives CDR1 SGHDT, CDR2 YYEEEE. For the CDR3, the DNA is TGTGCCAGCAGCTTGGCGGATGGCTACACCTTC. Protein: CASSLADGYTF.

Only a few counts were recorded for this clonotype. The chain employs TRBV7-2 and TRBJ2-2, with D uncertain. The germline gives CDR1 SGHTA, CDR2 FQGNSA. The CDR3 extends over 13 amino acids. V dropped 3 bases and J dropped 7 bases, with 9 bases sitting between them. In DNA, the CDR3 is TGTGCCAGCAGCTTCTTTGAGGTCGGGGAGCTGTTTTTT. This encodes CASSFFEVGELFF.

This sequence joins TRBV7-2 and TRBJ1-1, with a weak D call TRBD1 (5 bases). CDR3 length equals 15 residues. The germline V gene has CDR1 SGHTA and CDR2 FQGNSA. V gave up 0 bases and J gave up 10 bases, with 18 bases separating them. The CDR3 region has the DNA TGTGCCAGCAGCTTAGCCCCCGGGACTAGGGTGTTAGCTTTCTTT. Its translation is CASSLAPGTRVLAFF.

This clonotype was detected ten times or more. The chain links TRBV5-1 to TRBJ1-4, with D possibly TRBD1 on 5 matching bases. The CDR3 runs to 14 residues. Germline V gene lookup returns CDR1 SGHRS and CDR2 YFSETQ. V dropped 4 bases and J dropped 6 bases, with 13 bases sitting between them. The CDR3 spells CASSGGAEDEKLFF. CDR3 in DNA: TGCGCCAGCAGCGGGGGTGCAGAGGATGAAAAACTGTTTTTT.

The V call is TRBV20-1, the J call TRBJ2-3, with 13 nucleotides matching TRBD2. CDR3 length: 15 amino acids. CDR1 is DFQATT and CDR2 is SNEGSKA in the germline V gene (reference sequence). The trim removed 3 bases at V and 4 bases at J, leaving 4 bases unmatched. The CDR3 DNA is TGCAGTGCTAGCCCCGGACTAGCGGGGGCAGATACGCAGTATTTT. Its protein product is CSASPGLAGADTQYF.

Only a few counts were recorded for this clonotype. The rearrangement links TRBV27 to TRBJ1-2, with no clear D. This CDR3 is 15 amino acids long. Germline V gene lookup returns CDR1 MNHEY and CDR2 SMNVEV (reference sequence). The V and J ends lost 8 bases and 5 bases respectively, with 21 bases between them. CDR3 DNA: TGTGCCAGCCGCGGGGTACGGGGAAGATTTTATGGCTACACCTTC. Amino acid sequence: CASRGVRGRFYGYTF.

This clonotype occurred many times. The rearrangement links TRBV29-1 to TRBJ1-1, with TRBD1 as a possible D gene (5 bases). V was shortened by 0 bases and J by 3 bases, with 14 bases between the two germline ends. The CDR3 has 15 residues. Germline assignment: CDR1 SQVTM and CDR2 ANQGSEA. The DNA for the CDR3 is TGCAGCGTTGAAGATCCCCAGGGAATGGACACTGAAGCTTTCTTT. Protein: CSVEDPQGMDTEAFF.